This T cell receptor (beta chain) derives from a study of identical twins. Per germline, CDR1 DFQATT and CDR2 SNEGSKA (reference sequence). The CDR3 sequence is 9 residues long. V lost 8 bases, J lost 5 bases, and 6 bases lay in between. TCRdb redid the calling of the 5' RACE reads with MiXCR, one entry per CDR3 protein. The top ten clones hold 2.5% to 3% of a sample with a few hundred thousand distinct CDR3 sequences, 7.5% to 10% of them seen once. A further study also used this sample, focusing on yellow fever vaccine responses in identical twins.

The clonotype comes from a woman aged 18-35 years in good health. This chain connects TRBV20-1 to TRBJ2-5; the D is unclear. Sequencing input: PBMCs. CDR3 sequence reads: CSTPETQYF. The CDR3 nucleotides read TGCAGTACCCCGGAGACCCAGTACTTC.